This entry is about one T cell receptor beta chain. Its specificity is unknown. V was clipped by 4 bases and J by 4 bases, with 12 bases between them. Per the germline V gene, CDR1 is SGHRS and CDR2 is YFSETQ. CDR3 length: 13 amino acids. This sample is part of a study of STAT3 mutations in large granular lymphocyte leukemia. Some 38,000 productive templates were obtained per sample on average. The table came from immunoSEQ multiplex PCR; TCRdb's copy has only in-frame clones and leaves some out. The repertoire has tens of thousands of clones, 60% to 85% of them found once; the top ten carry over 25%. The study, taken as a whole, reports: In 6 of 18 patients, new TCR clonotypes emerged after therapy. Every T-cell large granular lymphocyte leukemia patient had at least one immunodominant TCR beta clonotype. Differing intervals and regimens complicate linking therapy response to clone burden. Some patients had persisting codominant clonotypes that could mask small clones.

J is TRBJ2-7 and V is TRBV5-1; D might be TRBD1 (5 bases). Sequencing used peripheral blood mononuclear cells. The source of this sequence is a woman aged 50 to 65 with T-cell large granular lymphocyte leukemia. Some clones in this sample may be carry-over from other donors' samples. The CDR3 here is CASSRNQGYEQYF. CDR3 sequence (DNA): TGCGCCAGCAGCCGAAACCAGGGATACGAGCAGTACTTC.